This TCR beta chain derives from a study of cytomegalovirus exposure and HLA in healthy donors. Turning to the study itself: Earlier work reported roughly 120 million unique TCR beta sequences from about 179 million T cells.

The count of this clone is one. What it recognizes is unknown. Findings of the study overall: Reported performance of the classifier showed diagnosis of cytomegalovirus status with high specificity and sensitivity.

This CDR3 is built from 16 residues. Germline-derived CDR1 and CDR2 are GTSNPN and SVGIG (reference sequence). V was pared by 6 bases and J by 13 bases, with 23 bases of the junction left unmatched. The PCR made use of 60 Vbeta and 13 Jbeta primers. Using immunoSEQ multiplex PCR, the repertoire was profiled, and TCRdb retains in-frame clones only, with some absent. The data hold fewer than 250,000 clones, with around 80% observed a single time. Sequenced: PBMCs. The clonotype was recovered from a male donor in good health and CMV-seronegative. The rearrangement uses TRBV30 and TRBJ2-2; 7 nucleotides align to TRBD2. CDR3 sequence: CACLRGGGAEWNGLFF. In DNA, the CDR3 is TGTGCCTGCCTTCGCGGGGGAGGGGCCGAGTGGAATGGGCTGTTTTTT.